A selection of T cell receptor beta chains follows, all from one sample in a study of blood T cell repertoires in COVID-19. The method was immunoSEQ multiplex PCR; TCRdb's version includes in-frame clones alone and lacks a portion of them. The data contain under 200,000 clones, about 86% of them singletons. Sequenced material: peripheral blood. The receptors were gathered from a man aged 50 to 59 with active or convalescent COVID-19. The CDR3 runs from the conserved cysteine through the conserved F or W.

V gene: TRBV27; CDR3 protein: CASSLDRGSSYEQYF
V gene: TRBV18; CDR3 protein: CASSPGLAEYNEQFF
V gene: TRBV28; CDR3 protein: CASSRIAGSAFPEQYF
V gene: TRBV7-8; CDR3 protein: CASSLAGGRYNEQFF
V gene: TRBV4-2; CDR3 protein: CASSQDLNRGQTNYGYTF
V gene: TRBV7-7; CDR3 protein: CASSRTGEAGELFF
V gene: TRBV5-1; CDR3 protein: CASSLDTTRLAKNIQYF
V gene: TRBV5-1; CDR3 protein: CASSRTGTGGQPQHF
V gene: TRBV6-5; CDR3 protein: CASSSGDRAGNTIYF
V gene: TRBV5-4; CDR3 protein: CASSLVIGTDTDTQYF
V gene: TRBV28; CDR3 protein: CASSIRGSTGEKLFF
V gene: TRBV4-1; CDR3 protein: CASSQTRVRGARADTQYF
V gene: TRBV24-1; CDR3 protein: CATSDSGTILREQFF
V gene: TRBV28; CDR3 protein: CASRGGQGLNQPQHF
V gene: TRBV27; CDR3 protein: CASSPRSSYNSPLHF
V gene: TRBV7-2; CDR3 protein: CASSTRGLAGGYSYEQYF
V gene: TRBV5-1; CDR3 protein: CASSLGRDYYEQYF
V gene: TRBV28; CDR3 protein: CASSSPPGQELTDTQYF
V gene: TRBV2; CDR3 protein: CATEGAGYTF
V gene: TRBV6-2/TRBV6-3; CDR3 protein: CASSLQGAYNEQFF
V gene: TRBV19; CDR3 protein: CASSTEGLGYTF
V gene: TRBV11-2; CDR3 protein: CASSLALDRNTEAFF
V gene: TRBV5-6; CDR3 protein: CASSPPGRGGAQETQYF
V gene: TRBV5-1; CDR3 protein: CASSSGDRDYNEQFF
V gene: TRBV11-2; CDR3 protein: CASSPGLGTDTQYF
V gene: TRBV30; CDR3 protein: CAWSVLSGSRSDTQYF
V gene: TRBV7-9; CDR3 protein: CASSLAGTREGYTF
V gene: TRBV19; CDR3 protein: CASSSHPLGSPLHF
V gene: TRBV6-5; CDR3 protein: CASRRDSWGGYGYTF
V gene: TRBV29-1; CDR3 protein: CSVEQGASNYGYTF
V gene: TRBV5-1; CDR3 protein: CASSLVGGDGQPQHF
V gene: TRBV6-5; CDR3 protein: CASVSVQGHSEQFF
V gene: TRBV15; CDR3 protein: CATSPTRQGTYEQYF
V gene: TRBV12-5; CDR3 protein: CASGLQGGVYEQYF
V gene: TRBV9; CDR3 protein: CASNPGQGVTNYGYTF
V gene: TRBV19; CDR3 protein: CASSIDRGPYEQYF
V gene: TRBV4-2; CDR3 protein: CASSRSQVEYFGYTF
V gene: TRBV9; CDR3 protein: CASSVGEGRSYEQYF
V gene: TRBV18; CDR3 protein: CASSRVPGGYTEAFF
V gene: TRBV6-2/TRBV6-3; CDR3 protein: CASSYPSSGRYYNEQFF
V gene: TRBV18; CDR3 protein: CASSPARLLVTDTQYF
V gene: TRBV7-3; CDR3 protein: CASSLFTNEPTRKNIQYF
V gene: TRBV4-2; CDR3 protein: CASSQDGRVSPDSPLHF
V gene: TRBV7-8; CDR3 protein: CASSLNGRALNEQFF
V gene: TRBV5-1; CDR3 protein: CASSPSGGSSYNEQFF